This T cell receptor beta chain was retrieved from a study of shared clonotypes between healthy human individuals. Splitting the CD4+ cells yielded a CD45RA+ naive subset and a CD45RA-negative memory subset. Trimming shortened V by 4 bases and J by 3 bases, and 16 bases separated the two germline ends. This CDR3 is built from 15 residues. Germline V gene lookup returns CDR1 MNHNY and CDR2 SVGAGI (reference sequence). Assay used: immunoSEQ multiplex PCR; TCRdb lists only in-frame clones, some missing. Of more than 850,000 clones in the sample, about 80% were seen once. The chain joins TRBV6-6 to TRBJ2-7, with unresolved D. This clonotype was obtained from a man younger than 35 in good health. Some clones in this sample may be carry-over from other donors' samples. Source material: memory CD4+ T cells from PBMCs. Subset given: CD45RA-negative fraction. This CDR3 reads CASSFTPGSLYEQYF. The CDR3 DNA sequence: TGTGCCAGCAGTTTCACCCCAGGTTCCCTCTACGAGCAGTACTTC.